This TCR beta chain comes out of a study of blood T cell repertoires in COVID-19. Looking at the study overall: Whether acute or convalescent, the COVID-19 samples came from the United States, Italy and Spain. Sample material is recorded as cDNA or gDNA derived from T cells, B-cell-depleted T cells, or PBMCs.

Germline V gene sequence: CDR1 SGHVS, CDR2 FQNEAQ. Trimming removed 5 bases from V and 6 bases from J; junction bases left unmatched: 9. The CDR3 has 15 residues. In the original workflow: How many nucleated cells were present was estimated from reference gene primer amplification. Sequenced by immunoSEQ multiplex PCR; TCRdb stores in-frame clones only, minus some. That table is the source of V, J and clone size, and D and trimming were worked out from the DNA. The sample gives about 190,000 clones, around 79% of which show up once; approximately 27% is in the top ten. This chain links TRBV7-8 with TRBJ2-1, with 8 bases identical to TRBD2. The sequenced sample consisted of peripheral blood. The clonotype was recovered from a woman aged 65 to 85 with acute or convalescent COVID-19. The CDR3 bases are TGTGCCAGCAGCCGAGCGGGAGTCCCCATCAATGAGCAGTTCTTC. Its translation: CASSRAGVPINEQFF.